The 20 T cell receptor beta chains below come from one sample, sequenced in a study of blood T cell repertoires in COVID-19. This table comes from immunoSEQ multiplex PCR, and its TCRdb copy is limited to in-frame clones, with some not included. The table includes 270,000 or so clones, roughly 91% detected once. The sample comprised peripheral blood. The receptor source for this set is a man between 35 and 55 years old with acute or convalescent COVID-19.

This chain links TRBV6-1 with TRBJ1-1, with TRBD1 as a possible D gene (5 bases). CDR1 is MNHNS, CDR2 SASEGT, per germline. The V gene lost 0 bases and the J gene lost 4 bases, with 12 bases spanning the gap. This CDR3 has 15 residues. As DNA, the CDR3 is TGTGCCAGCAGTGAAGCGTCAGGGATTATCACTGAAGCTTTCTTT. This gives the protein CASSEASGIITEAFF.

The chain recombines TRBV10-3 with TRBJ1-5, with no clear D. CDR3 length equals 13 residues. Germline V gene data show CDR1 as ENHRY and CDR2 as SYGVKD. Trimming cost V 8 bases and J 0 bases, with 8 bases left between them. The CDR3 DNA reads as TGTGCCATCGGAGTTTATAGCAATCAGCCCCAGCATTTT. It codes for CAIGVYSNQPQHF.

The chain couples TRBV30 to TRBJ1-2; TRBD1 matches 7 bases. V was clipped by 5 bases and J by 3 bases; unmatched bases: 3. This CDR3 region has 12 residues. The germline V gene encodes CDR1 GTSNPN and CDR2 SVGIG (reference sequence). In nucleotides, the CDR3 is TGTGCCTGGGACAGGGACCACTATGGCTACACCTTC. This gives the protein CAWDRDHYGYTF.

The gene calls are TRBV5-1 and TRBJ1-1; the match to TRBD1 covers 10 bases. Germline assignment: CDR1 SGHRS and CDR2 YFSETQ. The CDR3 has 14 residues. The junction had 6 bases not matched to a gene; V was cut back by 3 bases and J by 7 bases. CDR3 sequence reads: CASSYGQGVNEAFF. CDR3 DNA: TGCGCCAGCAGCTACGGACAGGGGGTAAATGAAGCTTTCTTT.

The chain carries TRBV6-6 and TRBJ1-2; D is unresolved. V lost 5 bases to trimming and J lost 4 bases, with 11 bases between them. There are 13 residues in the CDR3. From germline, CDR1 is MNHNY and CDR2 SVGAGI (reference sequence). The CDR3 DNA follows: TGTGCCAGCAGTGACCCGGCTAGCTATGGCTACACCTTC. Amino acids: CASSDPASYGYTF.

This clone appeared a few times. The chain carries TRBV6-1 and TRBJ1-5; TRBD1 agrees at 9 bases. This CDR3 has 14 residues. With V trimmed by 2 bases and J by 11 bases, 7 bases remained unmatched. Germline V gene lookup returns CDR1 MNHNS and CDR2 SASEGT. CDR3: CASSERTGERAQHF. The CDR3 nucleotides read TGTGCCAGCAGTGAAAGGACAGGGGAGAGGGCCCAGCATTTT.

The DNA of the CDR3 is TGTGCCAGCAGCCGTTCGGGGACAGGGGGCTCTGAAAAACTGTTTTTT. Residues: CASSRSGTGGSEKLFF. V is TRBV3-1 (or the pseudogene TRBV3-2) and J is TRBJ1-4; 12 bases agree with TRBD1. The CDR3 contains 16 residues. Trimming took 4 bases from V and 7 from J; bases not matched to a gene: 7. Germline CDR1 and CDR2: LGHDT and YNNKEL (reference sequence).

CDR3 region: CASRESGTENEKLFF. The CDR3 DNA is TGTGCCAGCAGGGAGAGCGGGACCGAAAATGAAAAACTGTTTTTT. The chain links TRBV2 to TRBJ1-4, with D perhaps TRBD1 (5 bases). The CDR3 has 15 residues. Germline-derived CDR1 and CDR2 are SNHLY and FYNNEI. The germline V and J ends were trimmed by 6 bases and 5 bases, with 16 bases remaining between them. Complete variable domain (other parts from reference TRBV2 and TRBJ1-4): EPEVTQTPSHQVTQMGQEVILRCVPISNHLYFYWYRQILGQKVEFLVSFYNNEISEKSEIFDDQFSVERPDGSNFTLKIRSTKLEDSAMYFCASRESGTENEKLFFGSGTQLSVL.

This chain connects TRBV3-1 (or the pseudogene TRBV3-2) to TRBJ1-4; D may be TRBD1 (5 bases). The germline CDR1 and CDR2 sequences are LGHDT and YNNKEL (reference sequence). V was trimmed by 1 base and J by 4 bases, leaving 16 bases between them. The CDR3 is made up of 17 amino acids. The CDR3 region is CASSQGTGLPNNEKLFF. The CDR3 region has the DNA TGTGCCAGCAGCCAAGGCACAGGACTACCGAATAATGAAAAACTGTTTTTT.

The genes are TRBV2 and TRBJ2-1, with 7 positions matching TRBD2. CDR3 length: 12 amino acids. Unmatched junction bases numbered 3, after V lost 6 bases and J lost 7 bases. Germline V gene data show CDR1 as SNHLY and CDR2 as FYNNEI. CDR3 sequence: CASRERGNEQFF. As DNA, the CDR3 is TGTGCCAGCAGGGAGCGGGGAAATGAGCAGTTCTTC.

The chain joins TRBV4-2 to TRBJ1-1, with TRBD1 identical over 7 bases. The germline V gene encodes CDR1 LGHNA and CDR2 YNFKEQ. V lost 0 bases and J lost 6; bases outside the gene matches: 19. The CDR3 sequence is 19 residues long. Written as DNA, the CDR3 is TGTGCCAGCAGCCAAGATCCGACAGGGAATCGCCTCAGATGGGCTGAAGCTTTCTTT. It translates to CASSQDPTGNRLRWAEAFF.

This rearrangement joins TRBV7-3 to TRBJ1-5, with D perhaps TRBD1 (5 bases). V lost 4 bases to trimming and J lost 9 bases, with 25 bases between them. The CDR3 has 17 amino acids. The germline gives CDR1 SGHTA, CDR2 FQGTGA. CDR3 nucleotide sequence: TGTGCCAGCAGCTATAAGCTGCCAGGGAGGGTTATCCGGCCCCAGCATTTT. Amino acids: CASSYKLPGRVIRPQHF.

The chain couples TRBV4-1 to TRBJ1-1; D remains unclear. There are 15 residues in the CDR3. V was cut by 0 bases and J by 0 bases, with 8 bases left in between. Per germline, CDR1 MGHRA and CDR2 YSYEKL. The CDR3 DNA is TGCGCCAGCAGCCAAGAGACGGGATTGAACACTGAAGCTTTCTTT. Its protein is CASSQETGLNTEAFF.

V usage is TRBV5-1 and J usage is TRBJ1-4, with 7 bases that match TRBD1. With 1 base clipped from V and 7 bases from J, the junction kept 4 bases outside the gene matches. The CDR3 is 14 residues long. CDR1 and CDR2 from the germline V gene are SGHRS and YFSETQ. The CDR3 nucleotides are TGCGCCAGCAGCTTGAACAGGGGCACTGAAAAACTGTTTTTT. It is translated as CASSLNRGTEKLFF.

The chain carries TRBV29-1 and TRBJ2-7; D call uncertain. Trimming removed 4 bases from V and 2 bases from J, with 9 bases in between. CDR1 and CDR2 from the germline V gene are SQVTM and ANQGSEA. CDR3 length equals 12 residues. CDR3 region: CSVVLITYEQYF. The CDR3 DNA is TGCAGCGTTGTACTGATCACCTACGAGCAGTACTTC.

The rearrangement joins TRBV6-6 to TRBJ1-4; tentatively, D is TRBD1 (6 bases). The CDR3 length is 15 residues. The V end was cut by 5 bases, the J end by 7 bases, with 17 bases between. CDR1 is MNHNY, CDR2 SVGAGI, per germline (reference sequence). CDR3 nucleotides: TGTGCCAGCAGTCGCCAACCGGGGGGGCGTGAAAAACTGTTTTTT. This codes for CASSRQPGGREKLFF.

This clone came up a few times. V usage is TRBV12-5 and J usage is TRBJ2-3; D is unresolved. In germline, CDR1 is LGHNT, CDR2 FRNRAP. V was pared by 5 bases and J by 2 bases, with 11 bases between. There are 14 residues in the CDR3. CDR3 amino acids: CASGLSYPTDTQYF. As DNA, the CDR3 is TGTGCTAGTGGTCTATCTTACCCCACAGATACGCAGTATTTT.

This chain uses TRBV5-1 with TRBJ1-2; 11 bases agree with TRBD1. Per germline, CDR1 SGHRS and CDR2 YFSETQ. The CDR3 is made up of 15 amino acids. With 4 bases clipped from V and 4 bases from J, the junction kept 6 bases outside the gene matches. The CDR3 DNA reads as TGCGCCAGCAGCAGGACAGGGGGCGGTGTCTATGGCTACACCTTC. This sequence encodes CASSRTGGGVYGYTF.

The rearrangement links TRBV7-2 to TRBJ1-5, with TRBD1 as a possible D gene (5 bases). V lost 4 bases and J lost 5, with 12 bases in between. From germline, CDR1 is SGHTA and CDR2 FQGNSA. CDR3 size: 14 residues. CDR3 nucleotide sequence: TGTGCCAGCAGCTCTTATTGGGGCGATCAGCCCCAGCATTTT. The encoded protein is CASSSYWGDQPQHF.

The rearrangement uses TRBV15 and TRBJ1-5, with 9 bases lining up with TRBD1. The germline V gene has CDR1 LNHNV and CDR2 YYDKDF (reference sequence). The length of the CDR3 is 15 residues. After removal of 5 bases from V and 2 bases from J, the junction contained 4 bases not matched to a gene. CDR3 nucleotides: TGTGCCACCAGCGCACGGGACAGGGGCAATCAGCCCCAGCATTTT. It is translated as CATSARDRGNQPQHF.